This T cell receptor (beta chain) was identified during a study of molecular identifiers for immune sequencing clone quantification. Whole-study context: Naive CD8 cell RNA, from roughly 20,000 or 100,000 cells, was split five ways in replicates, with four sequenced.

The sorting of naive CD8 T cells used the CD8+CD4-CCR7+CD45RA+ phenotype. CDR1 and CDR2 from the germline V gene are MGHRA and YSYEKL. V was pared by 1 base and J by 5 bases, with 9 bases between. CDR3 length equals 14 residues. Methods described previously, with TCR primers listed, were used for bulk TCR libraries. TCRdb re-analysed the PCR reads in MiXCR, keeping a single row per CDR3 protein. Of approximately 35,000 distinct CDR3 sequences listed, 15% to 20% are singletons. This rearrangement joins TRBV4-1 to TRBJ1-5; D remains ambiguous. This clonotype originated in a human donor in good health. Some libraries in this study had Jurkat cell RNA spiked in. The sequencing input was naive CD8+ T cells from blood, with Jurkat cell RNA spiked in. Subset reported: FACS-sorted CD8+CD4-CCR7+CD45RA+ naive T cells. The DNA for the CDR3 is TGCGCCAGCAGCCAAGGCTACACTGATCAGCCCCAGCATTTT. Residues: CASSQGYTDQPQHF.